The present T cell receptor beta chain was sequenced within a study of blood T cell repertoires in COVID-19 (dated by TCRdb to between 2020 and 2021). In terms of the full investigation: The collaborator samples originated in the United States, Italy and Spain and spanned the acute and convalescent phases of COVID-19. Nearly every sample came with metadata listing a de-identified subject ID, COVID-19 status, age in years and sex. A freely available public database, intended as a resource for researchers studying the immune response to SARS-CoV-2, is where the repertoires were released. Where available, HLA class I and class II types were obtained from metadata supplied by the sample provider rather than from assay-based typing. The samples were drawn from the first 160 participants of the ongoing ImmuneRACE study and from 1,254 subjects provided by 6 global collaborators. The material from the prospective study consisted of cDNA or gDNA derived from T cells, B-cell-depleted T cells, or PBMCs. Subjects who had been exposed to COVID-19, were actively infected with it, or had recovered from it provided the deeply sampled blood TCRbeta repertoires that made up the dataset.

What the research found in general, with its limitations: The quantity of clinical and demographic metadata differed by source and by participant and was supplied without curation.

The CDR1 and CDR2 encoded by the germline V gene (reference sequence) are LNHDA and SQIVND. V loses 7 bases, J loses 5 bases, and the germline ends lie 12 bases apart. Spanning cysteine to phenylalanine, the CDR3 consists of 13 amino acids. Just the 39-base CDR3 DNA is kept, in frame starting at base 1. Participants in the prospective study were aged 18 to 89 years, lived in about two dozen United States geographic areas, and enrolled through a virtual design. In the prospective study, cohorts were assigned on the basis of participant-reported clinical history obtained from a screening survey and a study questionnaire. Recovered participants in ImmuneRACE Cohort 3 were defined as having two consecutive negative NP/OP PCR tests, clearance from a healthcare professional, or resolution of symptoms. In the prospective study, whole blood, serum and a nasopharyngeal or oropharyngeal swab were collected from each participant by mobile phlebotomists. Additional blood draws and questionnaires over an approximately two-month period could optionally be provided by prospective study participants. Blood samples from the prospective study were shipped frozen or at room temperature prior to DNA extraction.

Note on this clone: Its antigen is not yet known. No much larger clone is present one base from it, and per-base qualities are unavailable.

TCRbeta CDR3 regions were amplified from genomic DNA by means of the immunoSEQ Assay, a bias-controlled multiplex PCR. Per the source publication's procedure: Within the assay, amplification of reference gene primers was used to estimate how many nucleated cells each sample contained. To quantify the absolute abundance of each unique TCRbeta CDR3 rearrangement, sequence reads were collapsed and filtered. For each sample, productive Simpson clonality was calculated as the square root of Simpson's diversity index over productive rearrangements. What TCRdb holds here is the immuneACCESS table cut down to in-frame rearrangements. Part of the clones is not present; checked against another copy, under half of the missing clones reflect an unresolved V gene, and the others are unexplained. V and J calls and clone size follow that table, whereas D and trimming were derived from the DNA. This sample has approximately 250,000 clones in its table, and over 75% of those were observed once. Jointly, the top ten make up about 1% of the sample.

The specimen was PBMCs or T cells enriched from blood (not recorded which). This TCR derives from a woman in her twenties or thirties who had recovered from COVID-19. The chain is encoded by TRBV19 joined to TRBJ1-5, with the identity of the D gene unclear. Here is the DNA: TGTGCCAGTAAGGTGGGTCGGGATCAGCCCCAGCATTTT. This translates into CASKVGRDQPQHF.